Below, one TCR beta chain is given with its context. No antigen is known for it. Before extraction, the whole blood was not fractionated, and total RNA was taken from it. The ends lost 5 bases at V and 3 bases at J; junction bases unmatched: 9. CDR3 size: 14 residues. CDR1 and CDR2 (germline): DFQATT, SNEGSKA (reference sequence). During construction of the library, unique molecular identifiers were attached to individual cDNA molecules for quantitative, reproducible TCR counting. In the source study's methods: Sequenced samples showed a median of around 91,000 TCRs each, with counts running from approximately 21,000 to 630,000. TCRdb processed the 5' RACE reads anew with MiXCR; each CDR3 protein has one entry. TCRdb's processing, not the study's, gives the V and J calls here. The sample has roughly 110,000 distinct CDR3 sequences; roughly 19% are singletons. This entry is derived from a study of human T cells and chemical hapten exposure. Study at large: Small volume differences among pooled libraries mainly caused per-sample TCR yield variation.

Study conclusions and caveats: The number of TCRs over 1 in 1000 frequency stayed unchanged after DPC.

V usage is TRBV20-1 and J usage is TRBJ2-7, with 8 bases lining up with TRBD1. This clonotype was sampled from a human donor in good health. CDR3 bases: TGCAGTGCTGATGAGTGGGACAGGTACTACGAGCAGTACTTC. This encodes CSADEWDRYYEQYF.